The 17 T cell receptor beta chains listed next were all sequenced from one sample in a study of T-cell memory formation after mild COVID-19. TCRdb re-derived calls from the 5' RACE reads in MiXCR, one entry per CDR3 protein. The sample contains 300,000 to 350,000 distinct CDR3 sequences, around an eighth of which appear only once. Sequenced: PBMCs or a T cell subset sorted from them (not recorded which). These receptors all come from a man between 18 and 29 years old who had mild COVID-19 (a few samples of this study predate the infection). Cell type and time point are not known.

This chain links TRBV15 with TRBJ2-4, with a tentative D call TRBD1 (5 bases). The CDR3 sequence is 14 residues long. Germline lookup yields CDR1 LNHNV and CDR2 YYDKDF (reference sequence). The V and J ends lost 1 base and 5 bases respectively, with 9 bases between them. This CDR3 is CATSRVKTENIQYF. DNA for the CDR3: TGTGCCACCAGCAGAGTTAAGACAGAAAACATTCAGTACTTC.

In this sample, this clonotype turned up a few times. This chain links TRBV4-1 with TRBJ2-1; 8 nucleotides agree with TRBD2. Trimming cost V 3 bases and J 10 bases; bases outside gene matches: 8. CDR3 length equals 14 residues. The V gene's germline CDR1 is MGHRA and CDR2 YSYEKL. As DNA, the CDR3 is TGCGCCAGCAGCCAGCCAGAGCGGGGGCGGGAGCAGTTCTTC. This sequence encodes CASSQPERGREQFF.

This clonotype was seen only a few times. The genes are TRBV7-9 and TRBJ2-5; TRBD2 might be the D (6 bases). The CDR3 sequence is 13 residues long. In germline, CDR1 is SEHNR, CDR2 FQNEAQ (reference sequence). V dropped 2 bases and J dropped 7 bases, with 11 bases sitting between them. CDR3 sequence: CASSLRLGGTQYF. CDR3 bases: TGTGCCAGCAGCTTACGGCTCGGGGGGACCCAGTACTTC.

This sequence joins TRBV5-5 and TRBJ2-7, with D perhaps being TRBD1 or TRBD2 (6 bases each). Trimming took 1 base from V and 4 from J, leaving 9 bases between them. Per the germline V gene, CDR1 is SGHKS and CDR2 is YYEKEE (reference sequence). The CDR3 contains 13 residues. This CDR3 is CASSLRGRYEQYF. The CDR3 DNA is TGTGCCAGCAGCTTGCGGGGGCGATACGAGCAGTACTTC. Based on the CDR3 plus reference TRBV5-5 and TRBJ2-7, the full variable domain is DAGVTQSPTHLIKTRGQQVTLRCSPISGHKSVSWYQQVLGQGPQFIFQYYEKEERGRGNFPDRFSARQFPNYSSELNVNALLLGDSALYLCASSLRGRYEQYFGPGTRLTVT.

This clonotype was seen a handful of times. The chain links TRBV6-2 or TRBV6-3 to TRBJ2-1; possibly TRBD1 for D (5 bases). The CDR3 consists of 14 residues. The ends were cut back, 5 bases at V and 8 bases at J, with 16 bases in the middle. Looked up from germline, CDR1 is MNHEY and CDR2 is SVGEGT. The CDR3 nucleotides are TGTGCCAGCAGTCCCAGCGTTCAGGGCGATGAGCAGTTCTTC. This gives the protein CASSPSVQGDEQFF.

This clonotype was observed a few times. The chain couples TRBV6-5 to TRBJ1-2; 9 bases fit TRBD1. The CDR3 runs 15 residues. Germline V gene lookup returns CDR1 MNHEY and CDR2 SVGAGI. J lost 0 bases, V lost 2 bases, and 1 base had no gene match. In nucleotides, the CDR3 is TGTGCCAGCAGTTACGGGACAGGGACTAACTATGGCTACACCTTC. Its protein is CASSYGTGTNYGYTF.

This clonotype was detected many times. J is TRBJ1-5 and V is TRBV5-1; no clear D gene. The CDR3 spans 15 residues. Trimming took 4 bases from V and 5 from J, leaving 16 bases between them. CDR1 and CDR2 from the germline V gene are SGHRS and YFSETQ. The CDR3 protein is CASSIDSGRDQPQHF. The DNA of the CDR3 is TGCGCCAGCAGCATAGACTCGGGAAGGGATCAGCCCCAGCATTTT.

The chain couples TRBV6-5 to TRBJ1-1; D perhaps matches TRBD1 (5 bases). Trimming shortened V by 6 bases and J by 2 bases, and 10 bases separated the two germline ends. Looked up from germline, CDR1 is MNHEY and CDR2 is SVGAGI. CDR3 length equals 13 residues. The CDR3 loop is CASSSGHNTEAFF. The CDR3 coding sequence is TGTGCCAGCAGCTCCGGACACAACACTGAAGCTTTCTTT.

At least ten counts were recorded for this clonotype. V usage is TRBV5-1 and J usage is TRBJ2-2, with D perhaps matching TRBD1 (6 bases). Per germline, CDR1 SGHRS and CDR2 YFSETQ. V lost 4 bases, J lost 5 bases, and 12 bases lay in between. The CDR3 covers 14 residues. CDR3 loop: CASSRDQGTGELFF. The CDR3 DNA reads TGCGCCAGCAGCCGGGACCAGGGGACCGGGGAGCTGTTTTTT.

The CDR3 DNA follows: TGTGCCAGCAGCCCCGGGACAGGGGGCAAGCAGTTCTTC. Its translation is CASSPGTGGKQFF. The V gene is TRBV7-2, the J gene TRBJ2-1; TRBD1 matches at 12 bases. This CDR3 contains 13 residues. J was trimmed by 11 bases and V by 5 bases; bases with no gene match: 4. Germline loops: CDR1 SGHTA, CDR2 FQGNSA.

This chain joins TRBV7-3 and TRBJ2-1; 11 nucleotides line up with TRBD2. Germline V gene sequence: CDR1 SGHTA, CDR2 FQGTGA. This CDR3 has 17 amino acids. V lost 1 base and J lost 7; bases outside the gene matches: 9. The CDR3 is CASSLIGRASGGNEQFF. The CDR3 nucleotides read TGTGCCAGCAGCTTAATAGGTAGGGCTAGCGGGGGGAATGAGCAGTTCTTC. Combining the CDR3 with reference TRBV7-3 and TRBJ2-1 gives the whole variable domain GAGVSQTPSNKVTEKGKYVELRCDPISGHTALYWYRQSLGQGPEFLIYFQGTGAADDSGLPNDRFFAVRPEGSVSTLKIQRTERGDSAVYLCASSLIGRASGGNEQFFGPGTRLTVL.

This clonotype occurred a few times. This chain uses TRBV5-6 with TRBJ2-1; D not resolved. CDR3 length: 11 residues. Germline V CDR1 and CDR2: SGHDT, YYEEEE. V gave up 0 bases and J gave up 15 bases, with 10 bases separating them. CDR3 sequence: CASSLGDRGFF. Written as DNA, the CDR3 is TGTGCCAGCAGCTTGGGAGATAGAGGGTTCTTC.

This clonotype was counted only a few times. The V gene is TRBV7-2, the J gene TRBJ1-1; D is unclear. Germline V CDR1 and CDR2: SGHTA, FQGNSA. This CDR3 has 15 residues. Trimming removed 2 bases from V and 4 bases from J, with 14 bases in between. The CDR3 DNA sequence: TGTGCCAGCAGCTTATTAGGGCGGATTCGCACTGAAGCTTTCTTT. Translating gives CASSLLGRIRTEAFF.

The rearrangement joins TRBV10-3 to TRBJ1-1, with TRBD1 matching over 9 bases. This CDR3 region has 16 residues. The germline gives CDR1 ENHRY, CDR2 SYGVKD. The junction had 7 bases not matched to a gene; V was cut back by 2 bases and J by 3 bases. CDR3 protein: CAISEPTGGTDTEAFF. The CDR3 coding sequence is TGTGCCATCAGTGAGCCTACAGGGGGCACGGACACTGAAGCTTTCTTT.

The chain has TRBV7-8 and TRBJ2-2; D call uncertain. The CDR3 extends over 16 amino acids. In germline, CDR1 is SGHVS, CDR2 FQNEAQ. V lost 5 bases and J 6 bases, leaving 19 bases between the germline ends. The CDR3, as DNA: TGTGCCAGCAGCACCCGCGACGTTAACTGGCCCGGGGAGCTGTTTTTT. Residues: CASSTRDVNWPGELFF. Full variable domain (remainder filled in from reference TRBV7-8 and TRBJ2-2): GAGVSQSPRYKVAKRGQDVALRCDPISGHVSLFWYQQALGQGPEFLTYFQNEAQLDKSGLPSDRFFAERPEGSVSTLKIQRTQQEDSAVYLCASSTRDVNWPGELFFGEGSRLTVL.

This clonotype was picked up many times. This chain uses TRBV24-1 with TRBJ2-1; D gene unclear. Between the trimmed V and J ends, which lost 5 bases and 8 bases, there was a span of 15 bases. Germline V gene sequence: CDR1 KGHDR, CDR2 SFDVKD. The length of the CDR3 is 14 residues. CDR3 residues: CATSVRLGEDEQFF. CDR3 nucleotide sequence: TGTGCCACCAGTGTTCGCCTTGGGGAAGATGAGCAGTTCTTC.

In this sample, this clonotype turned up a few times. The chain uses TRBV12-5 and TRBJ1-5, with 7 bases fitting TRBD1. The CDR3 extends over 15 amino acids. Trimming took 1 base from V and 5 from J; bases not matched to a gene: 5. Germline V gene data show CDR1 as LGHNT and CDR2 as FRNRAP. CDR3 sequence (DNA): TGTGCTAGTGGTTTGGGAGGGGGCCACCATCAGCCCCAGCATTTT. It codes for CASGLGGGHHQPQHF.